The source of this T cell receptor beta chain is a study of T cell repertoires in cytomegalovirus infection. Looking at the study overall: CMV infection together with matching HLA type was indicated by public TCR beta signatures.

Each CDR3 protein is one row after TCRdb ran MiXCR on the reads. The sample consists of approximately 500,000 distinct CDR3 sequences, approximately 16% of them appearing once. The CDR3 loop spans 15 amino acids. Germline loops: CDR1 WSHSY, CDR2 SAAADI. The V segment lost 8 bases and the J segment 5 bases; nucleotides outside the gene matches: 9. This clonotype occurred a few times. The TCR sequence derives from a human donor in good health (CMV status not recorded). Some clones in this sample may be carry-over from other donors' samples. Sequenced input: CD8+ T cells from PBMCs. The V and J genes are TRBV10-2 and TRBJ2-3; the match to TRBD2 covers 11 bases. In DNA form, the CDR3 reads TGCGCCAGCGCGGGTAGCGGGGGGGCCGAAGATACGCAGTATTTT. Translation gives CASAGSGGAEDTQYF.